This TCR beta chain was sequenced in a study of cytomegalovirus exposure and HLA in healthy donors. PCR was performed using 60 Vbeta and 13 Jbeta primers. The assay was immunoSEQ multiplex PCR, and TCRdb's table has in-frame clones only and misses some. The table includes 210,000 or so clones, roughly 81% detected once. This sequence originates from a woman younger than 45 in good health and CMV-seropositive. Input material: PBMCs.

CDR3: CASPSEGAGDTQYF. CDR3 in DNA: TGTGCCAGCCCCTCTGAGGGAGCTGGAGATACGCAGTATTTT. The J gene is TRBJ2-3, the V gene TRBV27; tentatively, D is TRBD2 (5 bases). The V gene's germline CDR1 is MNHEY and CDR2 SMNVEV (reference sequence). This CDR3 is 14 amino acids long. Trimming pared 8 bases from V and 5 bases from J, leaving 17 bases between.